The 20 T cell receptor beta chains below were found in one sample sequenced in a study of tumor-infiltrating lymphocytes in primary liver carcinoma. TCR beta cDNA was reverse-transcribed from about 500 ng of total RNA. The reaction used a constant-region primer and ProtoScript II reverse transcriptase. Libraries of TCR beta came from three nested multiplex PCR rounds with slightly modified ARM-PCR. A C-beta reverse primer and TRBV1-TRBV30 forward primers served in each of the first two PCR rounds, at 9 to 11 cycles apiece. MiXCR was run by TCRdb on the multiplex PCR reads, yielding one entry per CDR3 protein. The repertoire has 310,000 or so distinct CDR3 sequences, approximately 54% of them found once; the top ten carry about 18%. Unsorted whole blood yielded blood RNA, and germline DNA was extracted as well. Material: peripheral blood. Every receptor here comes from a woman aged 25 to 39 with primary liver carcinoma and hepatitis B virus infection.

This clonotype showed up many times. The chain couples TRBV12-3 or TRBV12-4 to TRBJ1-3, with D possibly being TRBD1 (6 bases). There are 15 residues in the CDR3. Trimming stripped 6 bases from V and 0 bases from J, with 12 bases between. The CDR3 spells CASRSTGLSGNTIYF. The DNA of the CDR3 is TGTGCCAGCAGGTCCACAGGGCTCTCTGGAAACACCATATATTTT.

This clonotype is a singleton in its sample. Being one base from a much bigger clone, this may be a read error. J is TRBJ1-1 and V is TRBV12-3 or TRBV12-4; tentatively, D is TRBD1 (6 bases). CDR3 length equals 16 residues. Trimming removed 9 bases from V and 6 bases from J, with 26 bases in between. The CDR3 DNA follows: TGTGCCAGTAAACCTAAGACGGCAGGGGCTACCGCTGAAGCTTTCTTT. This encodes CASKPKTAGATAEAFF.

This clonotype was detected a few times. The V and J genes are TRBV7-9 and TRBJ2-2; D possibly corresponds to TRBD1 (6 bases). Germline V gene lookup returns CDR1 SEHNR and CDR2 FQNEAQ (reference sequence). This CDR3 spans 15 amino acids. V was cut by 5 bases and J by 4 bases, with 14 bases left in between. For the CDR3, the DNA is TGTGCCAGCAGCCCGTCGTGGGGGCGCACCGGGGAGCTGTTTTTT. Translated: CASSPSWGRTGELFF.

This clonotype has a single count. Compared with germline, one end of the junction differs, possibly owing to a read error. V usage is TRBV11-2 and J usage is TRBJ1-2; no firm D call. This CDR3 is 15 amino acids long. CDR1 is SGHAT and CDR2 is FQNNGV in the germline V gene. Written as DNA, the CDR3 is TGTGCCGGCAGCTTAGAGTCGTCAACCACCTATGGCTACACCTTC. This sequence encodes CAGSLESSTTYGYTF. Full variable domain (remainder filled in from reference TRBV11-2 and TRBJ1-2): EAGVAQSPRYKIIEKRQSVAFWCNPISGHATLYWYQQILGQGPKLLIQFQNNGVVDDSQLPKDRFSAERLKGVDSTLKIQPAKLEDSAVYLCAGSLESSTTYGYTFGSGTRLTVV.

For this clonotype: One end of the junction does not line up with germline, which may come from a read error. The V gene is TRBV14, the J gene TRBJ2-7; 13 bases are a match to TRBD2. The CDR3 sequence is 18 residues long. Germline V CDR1 and CDR2: SGHDN, FVKESK. The CDR3 region is CTSSQADRTSGSRNEQYF. CDR3 nucleotides: TGTACCAGCAGCCAAGCGGACAGGACTAGCGGGAGTAGGAACGAGCAGTACTTC.

This clonotype has ten or more counts. The chain is built from TRBV6-6 and TRBJ2-1; 11 bases map to TRBD2. The junction had 6 bases not matched to a gene; V was cut back by 6 bases and J by 5 bases. This CDR3 region has 15 residues. Germline CDR1 reads MNHNY; CDR2 reads SVGAGI (reference sequence). CDR3 nucleotide sequence: TGTGCCAGCAGGTTACTAGCGGGAGTGAACAATGAGCAGTTCTTC. It specifies CASRLLAGVNNEQFF.

This chain links TRBV2 with TRBJ2-5; D might be TRBD1 or TRBD2, each matching 6 bases. This CDR3 region has 14 residues. Germline lookup yields CDR1 SNHLY and CDR2 FYNNEI. V dropped 2 bases and J dropped 7 bases, with 14 bases sitting between them. CDR3 sequence reads: CASSEMGGVGTQYF. CDR3 nucleotides: TGTGCCAGCAGTGAAATGGGGGGCGTAGGGACCCAGTACTTC. Based on the CDR3 plus reference TRBV2 and TRBJ2-5, the full variable domain is EPEVTQTPSHQVTQMGQEVILRCVPISNHLYFYWYRQILGQKVEFLVSFYNNEISEKSEIFDDQFSVERPDGSNFTLKIRSTKLEDSAMYFCASSEMGGVGTQYFGPGTRLLVL.

This sequence joins TRBV6-5 and TRBJ2-7, with 9 bases fitting TRBD2. Per the germline V gene, CDR1 is MNHEY and CDR2 is SVGAGI. Trimming cost V 5 bases and J 9 bases; bases outside gene matches: 17. The CDR3 sequence is 16 residues long. The CDR3 region is CASSLHTSGCLSGQYF. CDR3 in DNA: TGTGCCAGCAGTCTCCACACTAGCGGGTGTCTATCCGGGCAGTACTTC.

This rearrangement joins TRBV6-5 to TRBJ2-1; 7 bases map to TRBD1. Germline loops: CDR1 MNHEY, CDR2 SVGAGI. The J segment lost 0 bases and the V segment lost 6 bases, leaving 5 bases of the junction unmatched. The CDR3 runs to 15 residues. The CDR3 DNA is TGTGCCAGCAGATTGACAGGGAGCTCCTACAATGAGCAGTTCTTC. The encoded protein is CASRLTGSSYNEQFF.

This clonotype occurred many times. V usage is TRBV6-6 and J usage is TRBJ2-7, with 9 bases identical to TRBD1. The CDR3 totals 15 residues. V trimming: 4 bases; J trimming: 2 bases; junction bases outside the gene matches: 6. CDR1 and CDR2 from the germline V gene are MNHNY and SVGAGI (reference sequence). In DNA, the CDR3 is TGTGCCAGCAGTTCATCCCGGGACAGGGCCTACGAGCAGTACTTC. Its translation: CASSSSRDRAYEQYF.

The DNA for the CDR3 is TGCGCCAGCAGCCGGCGACTAGACCTTGGCACCGGGGAGCTGTTTTTT. Its translation: CASSRRLDLGTGELFF. The genes are TRBV4-1 and TRBJ2-2, with D perhaps matching TRBD2 (6 bases). Germline CDR1 reads MGHRA; CDR2 reads YSYEKL. The CDR3 is 16 residues long. With 4 bases removed from V and 4 bases from J, the gap between germline ends came to 16 bases.

The chain joins TRBV6-2 or TRBV6-3 to TRBJ2-2, with TRBD2 matching 9 bases. Germline V gene sequence: CDR1 MNHEY, CDR2 SVGEGT. V shed 5 bases and J 4 bases; nucleotides not matched to a gene: 8. CDR3 length equals 16 residues. The chain's CDR3 is CASSRLAGAITGELFF. The CDR3 bases are TGTGCCAGCAGTCGATTAGCGGGAGCTATCACCGGGGAGCTGTTTTTT.

The sample holds many counts of this clonotype. The chain employs TRBV29-1 and TRBJ2-3, with TRBD2 matching 11 bases. Looked up from germline, CDR1 is SQVTM and CDR2 is ANQGSEA. V dropped 7 bases and J dropped 1; count of bases not matched to a gene: 7. This CDR3 has 15 residues. The CDR3 DNA follows: TGCAGCGCCAGAACTAGCGGGAGTGGCACAGATACGCAGTATTTT. Amino acid sequence: CSARTSGSGTDTQYF.

The CDR3 region has the DNA TGTGCCAGCAGCCAAGATGGGACAGGGGGGCGTACGCAGTATTTT. It yields the protein CASSQDGTGGRTQYF. This chain connects TRBV14 to TRBJ2-3, with 11 bases that match TRBD1. J lost 8 bases, V lost 0 bases, and 4 bases had no gene match. CDR3 size: 15 residues. The germline gives CDR1 SGHDN, CDR2 FVKESK. The full variable domain, with the rest looked up from reference TRBV14 and TRBJ2-3, is EAGVTQFPSHSVIEKGQTVTLRCDPISGHDNLYWYRRVMGKEIKFLLHFVKESKQDESGMPNNRFLAERTGGTYSTLKVQPAELEDSGVYFCASSQDGTGGRTQYFGPGTRLTVL.

In the case of this clonotype: At one end the junction does not follow the germline gene, possibly because of a read error. The J gene is TRBJ2-7, the V gene TRBV11-2; no clear D gene. CDR3 length: 16 amino acids. Germline-derived CDR1 and CDR2 are SGHAT and FQNNGV. The DNA of the CDR3 is TGTGCCAGCGGCTCAGATGCCAAGACTCCAGGCTACGGGCAGTACTTC. Protein: CASGSDAKTPGYGQYF.

A remark on this clonotype: A read error may explain this, as a much larger clone is one base away. This rearrangement joins TRBV12-3 or TRBV12-4 to TRBJ2-3; 10 nucleotides line up with TRBD2. The trim removed 7 bases at V and 4 bases at J, leaving 5 bases unmatched. The CDR3 is made up of 14 amino acids. The CDR3 spells CASTSGTSADTQYF. The CDR3, as DNA: TGTGCCAGCACTTCAGGGACTAGCGCAGATACGCAGTATTTT.

This chain joins TRBV13 and TRBJ2-1; the D gene is possibly TRBD1 (6 bases). CDR1 is PRHDT and CDR2 is FYEKMQ in the germline V gene (reference sequence). Trimming took off 4 bases at V and 13 bases at J, with 17 bases between the two ends. CDR3 length: 13 amino acids. CDR3 sequence reads: CASSYPGANRQFF. In DNA, the CDR3 is TGTGCCAGCAGCTACCCAGGGGCGAACCGTCAGTTCTTC.

Only a few counts were recorded for this clonotype. The gene calls are TRBV11-2 and TRBJ2-5; TRBD2 aligns across 10 bases. J gave up 4 bases and V 1 base, and 6 bases lay outside the gene matches. The CDR3 consists of 16 residues. Per germline, CDR1 SGHAT and CDR2 FQNNGV. For the CDR3, the DNA is TGTGCCAGCAGCTTAGCTGCTAGCGGGAGAGGAGAGACCCAGTACTTC. It is translated as CASSLAASGRGETQYF. Using reference TRBV11-2 and TRBJ2-5 for the parts outside the CDR3, the full variable domain is EAGVAQSPRYKIIEKRQSVAFWCNPISGHATLYWYQQILGQGPKLLIQFQNNGVVDDSQLPKDRFSAERLKGVDSTLKIQPAKLEDSAVYLCASSLAASGRGETQYFGPGTRLLVL.

On this clonotype: As the CDR3 is not closed by the conserved phenylalanine or tryptophan, this likely results from a read error. It is unclear where the CDR3 begins or ends on the DNA, so no DNA is shown, and the CDR3 is as TCRdb lists it. V is TRBV4-3 and J is TRBJ2-1; the table's TRBD2 call for D was not verified on the DNA. From its first to its last residue, the CDR3 has 16 amino acids. Per the germline V gene, CDR1 is LGHNA and CDR2 is YSLEER. CDR3 sequence: CASSQDAGSSYIEHFL.

Details on this clonotype: Given a much more abundant clone one base away, this may be a read error. The chain has TRBV12-3 or TRBV12-4 and TRBJ2-2; the match to TRBD2 covers 7 bases. This CDR3 spans 14 amino acids. CDR3 DNA: TGTGCCAGCAGGGGAGGGACGACCACCGGGGAGCCGTTTTTT. It specifies CASRGGTTTGEPFF.